This T cell receptor beta chain was retrieved from a study of CD8 T cells in Susac syndrome. RNA was extracted with the RNeasy kit, and a quantity of about 0.45 to 1 ug was reverse transcribed using random hexamers. Via MiXCR, TCRdb re-called the immunoSEQ multiplex PCR reads, giving one row per CDR3 protein. The sample includes roughly 80,000 distinct CDR3 sequences, approximately 94% seen only once; the top ten take 0.25% to 0.3%. Trimming removed 4 bases from V and 4 bases from J; junction bases left unmatched: 3. The CDR3 extends over 15 amino acids. Looked up from germline, CDR1 is SGHNT and CDR2 is YYREEE (reference sequence). This clonotype was counted between two and nine times.

Sequenced input: CD8+ T cells from PBMCs. The sequence derives from a human donor in good health. The chain links TRBV5-4 to TRBJ2-1; 12 bases are a match to TRBD2. The CDR3 here is CASSAGTSGYNEQFF. As DNA, the CDR3 is TGTGCCAGCAGCGCTGGGACTAGCGGGTACAATGAGCAGTTCTTC.